A single sample is the source of the 6 T cell receptor beta chains below, sequenced in a study of T cells expressing NK-cell markers. For each CDR3 protein, TCRdb gives one entry from its re-call of the 5' RACE reads, without DNA. Listed are 500,000 to 700,000 distinct CDR3 sequences; 3% to 4.5% falls within the top ten. Sequencing was done on a sample of blood T cells: a sorted CD56 or NKG2C T cell subset, CD4+ or CD8+ T cells, or bulk PBMC T cells (not recorded which). All receptors derive from a man aged 18 to 35 in good health.

The genes are TRBV7-3 and TRBJ2-7; the D gene TCRdb calls, TRBD1, cannot be checked with no DNA. The germline gives CDR1 SGHTA, CDR2 FQGTGA. This CDR3 has 15 residues. This CDR3 is CASSAQGGDSYEQYF.

CDR3 amino acids: CSASGGVLPDTQYF. The rearrangement joins TRBV20-1 to TRBJ2-3; TCRdb returns TRBD2, unconfirmable since there is no DNA. CDR3 size: 14 residues. The germline V gene encodes CDR1 DFQATT and CDR2 SNEGSKA (reference sequence).

The chain has TRBV28 and TRBJ2-3; there is no DNA to check the TCRdb D call of TRBD2. The CDR3 spans 14 residues. The V gene's germline CDR1 is MDHEN and CDR2 SYDVKM. The CDR3 is CASTGERESDTQYF.

The chain couples TRBV12-3 or TRBV12-4 to TRBJ2-7; TCRdb reports TRBD1, a call that lacks DNA to check it against. CDR3 length equals 14 residues. The CDR3 is CASSLGRDSAEQYF.

The chain combines TRBV20-1 with TRBJ2-2; TCRdb gives TRBD2 as the D gene, but with no DNA this cannot be confirmed. CDR1 and CDR2 (germline): DFQATT, SNEGSKA (reference sequence). CDR3 length: 12 residues. CDR3 sequence: CTGLADTGELFF.

The V and J genes are TRBV14 and TRBJ2-3; TCRdb indicates TRBD1, and absent DNA this call remains unverified. Germline V gives CDR1 SGHDN, CDR2 FVKESK. There are 15 residues in the CDR3. The CDR3 is CASSQLGGSTDTQYF.